One T cell receptor beta chain is described in this entry. Its antigen remains unidentified. Base qualities are missing; no much larger clone stands one base away. This sample is drawn from a study of beta chain features in type 1 diabetes (dated by TCRdb to between 2018 and 2020). Context from the whole study: Mean age, gender distribution, total cell number and subset yield did not differ between patients and healthy donors. Whereas all 30 or so donors provided naive and central memory subsets, regulatory and stem cell-like memory subsets were isolated from just 8 patients and about 8 healthy donors. A total of 90 million to 140 million sorted cells were examined across all samples, and RNA yield correlated strongly with the number of cells per subset. The study compared the TCRB repertoires of sorted circulating CD4+ T cell subsets in recently diagnosed type 1 diabetes patients with those in matched healthy donors.

The High Capacity cDNA Reverse Transcription Kit was used to reverse transcribe all of the isolated RNA, meaning that expressed TCRB transcripts were what got sequenced. Naive, central memory and regulatory T cell samples underwent deep immunoSEQ sequencing, averaging about 3.57 million total reads per sample. After sorted cells were lysed in RLT buffer, RNA was extracted with DNase-treated RNeasy Micro or Mini kits, with the choice depending on cell number. To prevent cross-contamination, each cell subset was processed individually, whereas patient and healthy donor samples were processed jointly. The immunoSEQ multiplex PCR was used to amplify TCRB sequences from cDNA, yielding 87-bp fragments that span the CDR3 region. The amplicons were sequenced using the Illumina HiSeq platform. For the original study's pipeline: Synthetic template baselines were used to correct PCR bias computationally, reads within Hamming distance 2 were collapsed, and singletons that could not be merged were discarded. Reads were aligned to IMGT to assign V, D and J genes, CDR3 length, and insertions or deletions at six rearrangement sites. Within each subset, clonotype counts were normalized to sorted cell number, and only after that were true diversity and Gini coefficients computed with the tcR R package. The overlap coefficient, calculated on TCRB nucleotide sequences, was used to quantify repertoire sharing. TCRdb carries this immuneACCESS record with in-frame sequences only. Its versions omit some clonotypes, under half of them owing to an unresolved V gene in the studies checked, with the rest unexplained. V and J calls and clone size are given by that table; D and trimming were obtained from the DNA. In this sample the table shows 150,000 to 200,000 clones, around 7.9% of which occur a single time. Under 0.6% of the sample is in the top ten clones.

Study-wide conclusions, independent of this receptor: Because cDNA was sequenced instead of genomic DNA, highly expressing activated cells could be over-represented, though the groups showed no difference in activation or CD3 levels. Patients with type 1 diabetes made fewer insertions and deleted more nucleotides at VDJ recombination sites, implying thymic rearrangement abnormalities. In all four CD4+ subsets, TCRB CDR3 length was moderately but significantly shorter in type 1 diabetes patients. Only small numbers of individuals were included in the HLA sub-analyses, which left unresolved whether HLA type had any influence on TCRB rearrangement. Shorter templates might be favored by PCR, yet because patient and control samples were amplified and corrected together, any such skew would affect both groups equally. Naive, central memory and regulatory TCRB repertoires appeared to be more similar among patients than among healthy donors.

Each donor gave one peripheral blood draw, about 100 mL on average, collected into heparinised tubes. Naive, central memory, regulatory and stem cell-like memory CD4+ T cells were sorted on a BD FACSAria II using a panel including CD45RO, CCR7, CD25, CD127, CD95 and CD27. Purity was above 98% for every sorted population. Right away, PBMCs were isolated by Lymphoprep density gradient centrifugation and were stained directly, with no culture step. Samples were stained and sorted in pairs, with one healthy donor and one patient per experiment, so that batch effects were minimized. Trimming removed 4 bases from V and 5 bases from J; the gene matches leave 6 bases unexplained. The CDR3 runs 15 residues from the cysteine to the phenylalanine. Only CDR3 DNA remains: 45 bases, in frame from the first base. CDR1 and CDR2 are drawn from the germline V gene: SGHTA, FQGNSA.

The origin of this receptor is a man younger than 35 with type 1 diabetes. This chain joins TRBV7-2 to TRBJ2-5, with 11 bases in between that match TRBD1. The source material was central memory CD4+ T cells from blood. DNA sequence: TGTGCCAGCAGCTCGGACAGGGGGCATGGGGAGACCCAGTACTTC. Translated, this is CASSSDRGHGETQYF.